This T cell receptor beta chain was sequenced during a study of cytomegalovirus exposure and HLA in healthy donors. Study findings and constraints: The authors reported that TCR beta sequences could predict HLA-A and HLA-B alleles. These predictions were accurate for most subjects in the first cohort.

This CDR3 comprises 13 residues. V was pared by 2 bases and J by 3 bases, with 2 bases of the junction left unmatched. CDR1 and CDR2 from the germline V gene are GTSNPN and SVGIG (reference sequence). This clone was picked up a small number of times. What it recognizes is unknown. The primer mix had 60 Vbeta and 13 Jbeta primers. Method: immunoSEQ multiplex PCR; TCRdb's copy keeps in-frame clones and lacks some. The table lists around 130,000 clones, around two thirds of them singletons. The V gene is TRBV30, the J gene TRBJ2-5, with 8 bases lining up with TRBD2. What was sequenced was PBMCs. This receptor was taken from a woman in her thirties or forties in good health and CMV-seropositive. DNA of the CDR3: TGTGCCTGGAGTTCAGCGGGGGAAGAGACCCAGTACTTC. Translated: CAWSSAGEETQYF.